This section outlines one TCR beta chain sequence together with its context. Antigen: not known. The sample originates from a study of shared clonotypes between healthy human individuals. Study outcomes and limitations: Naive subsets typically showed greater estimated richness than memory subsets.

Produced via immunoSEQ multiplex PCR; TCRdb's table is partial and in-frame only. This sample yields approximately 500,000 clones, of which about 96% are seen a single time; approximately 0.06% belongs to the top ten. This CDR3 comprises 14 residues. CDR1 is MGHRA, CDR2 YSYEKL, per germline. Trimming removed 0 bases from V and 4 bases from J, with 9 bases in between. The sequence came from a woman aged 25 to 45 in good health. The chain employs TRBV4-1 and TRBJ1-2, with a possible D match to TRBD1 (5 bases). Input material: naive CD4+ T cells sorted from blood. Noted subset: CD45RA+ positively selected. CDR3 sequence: CASSQEGGLYGYTF. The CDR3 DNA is TGCGCCAGCAGCCAAGAGGGGGGACTCTATGGCTACACCTTC.